What follows describes a single T cell receptor beta chain. The method was immunoSEQ multiplex PCR; TCRdb's version includes in-frame clones alone and lacks a portion of them. The data contain 75,000 to 95,000 clones, under 90% of them singletons. This record belongs to a study of blood T cell repertoires in COVID-19. Whole-study context: COVID-19 samples collected from the United States, Italy and Spain covered acute and convalescent phases. From T cells, B-cell-depleted T cells, or PBMCs came the material, which was cDNA or gDNA.

The sequenced sample was peripheral blood. This TCR was recovered from a human donor in a cohort sampled during active COVID-19.

For the CDR3, the DNA is TGTGCCAGCAGTGAATATGGGGGGGTCGACTATGGCTACACCTTC. This gives the protein CASSEYGGVDYGYTF. The chain has TRBV25-1 and TRBJ1-2, with D maybe TRBD1 (5 bases). Per germline, CDR1 MGHDK and CDR2 SYGVNS. Deletions cut 0 bases from V and 3 bases from J, with 11 bases between. This CDR3 contains 15 residues.